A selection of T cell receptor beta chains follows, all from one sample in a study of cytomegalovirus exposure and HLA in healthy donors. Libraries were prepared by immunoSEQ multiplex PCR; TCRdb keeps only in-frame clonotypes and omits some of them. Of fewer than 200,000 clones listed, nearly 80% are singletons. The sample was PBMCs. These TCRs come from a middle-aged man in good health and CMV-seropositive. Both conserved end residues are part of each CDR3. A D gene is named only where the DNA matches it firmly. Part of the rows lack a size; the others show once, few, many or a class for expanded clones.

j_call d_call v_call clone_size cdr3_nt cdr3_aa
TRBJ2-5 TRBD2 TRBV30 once TGTGCCTGGGGAGCGGGATTAGAGACCCAGTACTTC CAWGAGLETQYF
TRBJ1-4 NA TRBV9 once TGTGCCAGCAGCGTAGAAATTGGGGCTGGGCGCGAAAAACTGTTTTTT CASSVEIGAGREKLFF
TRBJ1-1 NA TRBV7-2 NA TGTGCCAGCAGCCTTGTCCCGGGGAGCACTGAAGCTTTCTTT CASSLVPGSTEAFF
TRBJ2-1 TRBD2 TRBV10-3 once TGTGCCATCAGACTAGCGGGAAGCAATGAGCAGTTCTTC CAIRLAGSNEQFF
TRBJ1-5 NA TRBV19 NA TGTGCCAGTAGTATACAGAATAGCAATCAGCCCCAGCATTTT CASSIQNSNQPQHF
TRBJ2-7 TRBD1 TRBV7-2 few TGTGCCAGCAGCTTTGCCGGGACAGGGGGCCACGAGCAGTACTTC CASSFAGTGGHEQYF
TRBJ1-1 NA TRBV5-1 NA TGCGCCAGCAGCTTGTCTATCACAGCGGGCACTGAAGCTTTCTTT CASSLSITAGTEAFF
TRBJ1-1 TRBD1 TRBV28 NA TGTGCCAGCAAAATTATGACAGGGGCAACTTTCTTT CASKIMTGATFF
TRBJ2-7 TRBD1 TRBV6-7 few TGTGCCAGCAGTAGGCAGGGGGCTTTCACCATTTCCTACGAGCAGTACTTC CASSRQGAFTISYEQYF
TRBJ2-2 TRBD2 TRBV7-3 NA TGTGCCAGCAGCCTGTCCCCCGGGCTAGCGGGACCCGGGGAGCTGTTTTTT CASSLSPGLAGPGELFF
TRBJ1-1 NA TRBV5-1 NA TGCGCCAGCAGCAGGGGAACAGGGCTGGGGGCTGAAGCTTTCTTT CASSRGTGLGAEAFF
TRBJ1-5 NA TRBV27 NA TGTGCCAGCAGTTTATCCCTCAATCAGCCCCAGCATTTT CASSLSLNQPQHF
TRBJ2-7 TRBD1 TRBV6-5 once TGTGCCAGCAGTTACGGGACAGGAGGTCCCTACGAGCAGTACTTC CASSYGTGGPYEQYF
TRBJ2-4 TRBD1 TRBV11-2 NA TGTGCCAGCAGCTTAGGTCGACAGGGGACGGCCAAAAACATTCAGTACTTC CASSLGRQGTAKNIQYF
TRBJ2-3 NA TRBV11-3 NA TGTGCCAGCAGCTCGACAGGTGAACACACAGATACGCAGTATTTT CASSSTGEHTDTQYF
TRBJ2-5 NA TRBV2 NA TGTGCCAGCAGTGGAGCGCTTGGGGGCCGGGGAGAGACCCAGTACTTC CASSGALGGRGETQYF
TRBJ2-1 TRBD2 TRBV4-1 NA TGCGCCAGCAGCCATCCCCAGGGTAGCGGGAGGGCCCGGTCCTACAATGAGCAGTTCTTC CASSHPQGSGRARSYNEQFF
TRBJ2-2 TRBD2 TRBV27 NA TGTGCCAGCAGTTTTCTAGCGCGGGGGGTCGGGGAGCTGTTTTTT CASSFLARGVGELFF
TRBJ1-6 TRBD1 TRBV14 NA TGTGCCAGCAGCCACGGGACAGGCAATAATTCACCCCTCCACTTT CASSHGTGNNSPLHF
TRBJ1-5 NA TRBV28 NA TGTGCCAGCACCCCCCAAGCGGGGAATCAGCCCCAGCATTTT CASTPQAGNQPQHF
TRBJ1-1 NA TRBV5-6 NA TGTGCCAGCAGCTCACAGGGCATGAACACTGAAGCTTTCTTT CASSSQGMNTEAFF
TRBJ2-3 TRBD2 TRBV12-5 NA TGTGCTACCACCCGGGATATTGGACTAGCGGGAGCCCCAGATACGCAGTATTTT CATTRDIGLAGAPDTQYF
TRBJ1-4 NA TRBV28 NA TGTGCCAGCAGTTTACTCAGTGAAAAACTGTTTTTT CASSLLSEKLFF
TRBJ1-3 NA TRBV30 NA TGTGCCTCCTCAATAGGAGGAGGAAGCTCTGGAAACACCATATATTTT CASSIGGGSSGNTIYF
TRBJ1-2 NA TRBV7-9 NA TGTGCCAGCAGCTTAGGTCGTACGGGTGTCCTCCCGGGGGGCTACACCTTC CASSLGRTGVLPGGYTF
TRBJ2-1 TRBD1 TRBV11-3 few TGTGCCAGCACTAAAACAGGGGGCGCGGTCTACAATGAGCAGTTCTTC CASTKTGGAVYNEQFF
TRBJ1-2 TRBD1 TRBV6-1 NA TGTGCCAGCAGGGAAGGGGGCTCTAGGTATGGCTACACCTTC CASREGGSRYGYTF
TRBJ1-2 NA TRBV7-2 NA TGTGCCAGCAGCTTAGCGGGCCTTAACTATGGCTACACCTTC CASSLAGLNYGYTF
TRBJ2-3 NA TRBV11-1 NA TGTGCCAGCAGTCCCCAGCGGGCTAGCACAGATACGCAGTATTTT CASSPQRASTDTQYF
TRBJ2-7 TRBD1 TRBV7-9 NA TGTGCCAGCAGCCGCCGGGACAGGGACTACGAGCAGTACTTC CASSRRDRDYEQYF
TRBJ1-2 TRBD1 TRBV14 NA TGTGCCAGCAGCCAAGATTACACAGGGGTCTATGGCTACACCTTC CASSQDYTGVYGYTF
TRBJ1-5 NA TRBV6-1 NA TGTGCCAGCAGTGGGACAGTCAATAGCAATCAGCCCCAGCATTTT CASSGTVNSNQPQHF
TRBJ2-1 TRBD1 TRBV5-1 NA TGCGCCAGCAGCTTGGGGGGACAGACTAATGAGCAGTTCTTC CASSLGGQTNEQFF
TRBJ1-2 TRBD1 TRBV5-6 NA TGTGCCAGCAGCCTGGACAGGGGCCACGGCTACACCTTC CASSLDRGHGYTF
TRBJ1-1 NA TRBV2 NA TGTGCCAGCAGTAGACGGGGCGCGGGGACTGAAGCTTTCTTT CASSRRGAGTEAFF
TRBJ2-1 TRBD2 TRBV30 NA TGTGCCTGGAGTGTACTAGCGGGGAGAAATGAGCAGTTCTTC CAWSVLAGRNEQFF
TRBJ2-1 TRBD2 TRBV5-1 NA TGCGCCAGCAGTACTTGGGGCCCTACTAGCGGGAGGAACAATGAGCAGTTCTTC CASSTWGPTSGRNNEQFF
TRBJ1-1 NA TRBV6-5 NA TGTGCCAGCAGGGAACCGGGACAAACGAACACTGAAGCTTTCTTT CASREPGQTNTEAFF
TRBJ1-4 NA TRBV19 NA TGTGCCAGTAGTATCTCAGGGTTGAATGAAAAACTGTTTTTT CASSISGLNEKLFF
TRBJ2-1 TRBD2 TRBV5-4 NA TGTGCCAGCAGCTTGGCTGGGGGTAGCGGGAGGGCCTCCTACAATGAGCAGTTCTTC CASSLAGGSGRASYNEQFF
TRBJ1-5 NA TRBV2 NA TGTGCCAGCAGCCTCCGGCGGGGGGGTGGCAATCAGCCCCAGCATTTT CASSLRRGGGNQPQHF
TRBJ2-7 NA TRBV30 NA TGTGCCTGGAGCCCTTCCTACGAGCAGTACTTC CAWSPSYEQYF
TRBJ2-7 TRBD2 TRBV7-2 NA TGTGCCAGCAGCCGAAGCCTAGCGGTCGCCTACGAGCAGTACTTC CASSRSLAVAYEQYF
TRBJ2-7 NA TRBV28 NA TGTGCCAGCAGTTTACAACGGTTCTACGAGCAGTACTTC CASSLQRFYEQYF
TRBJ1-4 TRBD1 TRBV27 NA TGTGCCAGCAAGCGAGGGGGCCCCTCTAATGAAAAACTGTTTTTT CASKRGGPSNEKLFF
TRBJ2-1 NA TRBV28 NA TGTGCCAGCAGACGGGCGGGGGCGAAAAATGAGCAGTTCTTC CASRRAGAKNEQFF
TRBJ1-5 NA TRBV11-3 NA TGTGCCAGCAGCTTGGGGGGGCCGGGCAATCAGCCCCAGCATTTT CASSLGGPGNQPQHF
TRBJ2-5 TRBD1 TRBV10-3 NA TGTGCCATCAGCGCATCACAGGGGACGGAGACCCAGTACTTC CAISASQGTETQYF
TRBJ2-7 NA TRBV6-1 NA TGTGCCAGCCGGGTGTCCTACGAGCAGTACTTC CASRVSYEQYF
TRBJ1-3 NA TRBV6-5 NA TGTGCCAGCCGACAGGCAAGCTCTGGAAACACCATATATTTT CASRQASSGNTIYF
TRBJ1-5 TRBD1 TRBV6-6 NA TGTGCCAGCAGTTACTCAGGGGACAGGGGTCAGCCCCAGCATTTT CASSYSGDRGQPQHF
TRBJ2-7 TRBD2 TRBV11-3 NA TGTGCCAGCAGCTTAAGTCCCTTAGCGGGAGAACAGTACTTC CASSLSPLAGEQYF
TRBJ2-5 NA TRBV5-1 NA TGCGCCAGCAGCTTGGGAGCAGGGGGGGAGACCCAGTACTTC CASSLGAGGETQYF
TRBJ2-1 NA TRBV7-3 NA TGTGCCAGCAGCTTACTCCCCTCGACCACAGGGTTTTACAATGAGCAGTTCTTC CASSLLPSTTGFYNEQFF
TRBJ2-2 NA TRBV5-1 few TGCGCCAGCAGTCAGCTAGAATTGATCGGGGAGCTGTTTTTT CASSQLELIGELFF